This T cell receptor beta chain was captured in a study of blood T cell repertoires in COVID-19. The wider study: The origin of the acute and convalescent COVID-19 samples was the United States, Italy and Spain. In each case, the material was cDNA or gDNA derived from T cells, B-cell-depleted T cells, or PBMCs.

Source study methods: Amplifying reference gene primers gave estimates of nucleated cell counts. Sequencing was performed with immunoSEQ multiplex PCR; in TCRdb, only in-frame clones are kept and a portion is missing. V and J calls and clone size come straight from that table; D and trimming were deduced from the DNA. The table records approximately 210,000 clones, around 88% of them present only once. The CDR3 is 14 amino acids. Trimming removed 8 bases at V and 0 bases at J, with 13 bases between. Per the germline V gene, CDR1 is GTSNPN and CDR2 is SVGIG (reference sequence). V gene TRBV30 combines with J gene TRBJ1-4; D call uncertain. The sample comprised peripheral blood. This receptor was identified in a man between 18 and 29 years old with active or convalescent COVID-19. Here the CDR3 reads CAAARDPTNEKLFF. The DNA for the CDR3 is TGTGCCGCCGCACGGGATCCAACTAATGAAAAACTGTTTTTT.